Below are 2 T cell receptor beta chains sequenced from a single sample in a study of T cells in Graves' hyperthyroidism and ophthalmopathy. Amplification yielded TCR beta CDR3 regions, with RNA transcripts as the source. The study used the HTBI primer set for a first-round RT-PCR of the TCR CDR3. TCRdb re-called the multiplex PCR reads through MiXCR, storing one row per CDR3 protein. This sample has hundreds of thousands of distinct CDR3 sequences; about a fifth occur once, and the top ten carry 34%. Input material: blood. These receptors all come from a man aged 25-45 years with Graves' ophthalmopathy.

The chain combines TRBV28 with TRBJ1-3, with a possible D match to TRBD1 (6 bases). Germline CDR1 MDHEN, CDR2 SYDVKM. V was clipped by 7 bases and J by 0 bases, with 10 bases between them. The CDR3 loop spans 14 amino acids. CDR3 sequence reads: CASIGQSSGNTIYF. The CDR3 DNA follows: TGTGCCAGCATAGGACAGTCCTCTGGAAACACCATATATTTT.

This clonotype was picked up many times. The V call is TRBV28, the J call TRBJ2-5; D remains ambiguous. CDR1 and CDR2 (germline): MDHEN, SYDVKM. The length of the CDR3 is 17 residues. V lost 4 bases and J 3 bases, leaving 21 bases between the germline ends. The chain's CDR3 is CASSYPLNGGSKETQYF. The CDR3 region has the DNA TGTGCCAGCAGTTATCCCTTGAACGGCGGCTCAAAAGAGACCCAGTACTTC.